Listed below are T cell receptor beta chains from one sample, sequenced in a study of shared clonotypes between healthy human individuals. Generated by immunoSEQ multiplex PCR, the TCRdb table keeps only in-frame clones and is missing some. The table includes approximately 710,000 clones, 90% detected once. Sequencing was done on a sample of memory CD8+ T cells from PBMCs. These receptor sequences come from a young man in good health. Some clones in this sample may be carry-over from other donors' samples. Both conserved end residues are part of each CDR3. The order of the fields is clone size, J gene, D gene, V gene, CDR3 protein, CDR3 DNA. D genes are given only for firm matches. Expanded clones get a size class; other rows say once, few or many, or leave the size out.

>-|TRBJ2-7|-|TRBV28
CASSSHRESTYEQYF
TGTGCCAGCAGTTCCCACAGGGAAAGTACCTACGAGCAGTACTTC
>-|TRBJ2-2|TRBD1|TRBV12-5
CASGHDRGRGELFF
TGTGCTAGTGGTCACGACAGGGGGCGCGGGGAGCTGTTTTTT
>-|TRBJ2-5|-|TRBV16
CASSQGHETQYF
TGTGCCAGTAGCCAGGGGCACGAGACCCAGTACTTC
>-|TRBJ1-2|-|TRBV7-9
CASSPQDYGYTF
TGTGCCAGCAGCCCCCAGGACTATGGCTACACCTTC
>-|TRBJ2-2|TRBD2|TRBV28
CASTPGGGWDTGELFF
TGTGCCAGCACCCCGGGAGGGGGGTGGGACACCGGGGAGCTGTTTTTT
>-|TRBJ1-4|-|TRBV5-8
CASSSPSLGGASTTNEKLFF
TGTGCCAGCAGCTCCCCCAGCCTGGGGGGGGCTTCGACGACTAATGAAAAACTGTTTTTT
>-|TRBJ1-2|-|TRBV27
CASSPHRGILYGYTF
TGTGCCAGCAGTCCCCACCGTGGGATCCTCTATGGCTACACCTTC
>-|TRBJ2-7|-|TRBV7-9
CASSPRAGDAPYEQYF
TGTGCCAGCAGTCCCCGCGCCGGGGATGCCCCCTACGAGCAGTACTTC
>-|TRBJ1-5|-|TRBV28
CASSLLGATSSNQPQHF
TGTGCCAGCAGTTTGTTGGGGGCCACATCTAGCAATCAGCCCCAGCATTTT
>-|TRBJ1-2|TRBD1|TRBV27
CASSSPGTGGYGYTF
TGTGCCAGCAGTTCCCCAGGTACAGGGGGCTATGGCTACACCTTC
>-|TRBJ2-7|-|TRBV28
CASSPFKDDGEQYF
TGTGCCAGCAGTCCCTTTAAGGACGATGGGGAGCAGTACTTC
>-|TRBJ2-3|TRBD1|TRBV27
CASSNLWGQGSADTQYF
TGTGCCAGCAGTAACCTTTGGGGACAGGGGTCCGCAGATACGCAGTATTTT
>-|TRBJ2-1|TRBD1|TRBV6-6
CASSYSTGGVNNEQFF
TGTGCCAGCAGTTACTCTACAGGGGGCGTTAACAATGAGCAGTTCTTC
>-|TRBJ2-7|TRBD2|TRBV4-2
CASSQDGLAGVIYEQYF
TGTGCCAGCAGCCAAGATGGACTAGCGGGAGTCATCTACGAGCAGTACTTC
>-|TRBJ2-7|-|TRBV7-9
CASSGAGTDYEQYF
TGTGCCAGCAGCGGGGCGGGGACAGACTACGAGCAGTACTTC
>-|TRBJ2-2|TRBD2|TRBV6-5
CASRKTGTSKGELFF
TGTGCCAGCAGGAAAACCGGGACTAGTAAGGGGGAGCTGTTTTTT
>-|TRBJ2-7|-|TRBV27
CASSLSLGGKTYEQYF
TGTGCCAGCAGTTTATCGTTGGGGGGCAAGACCTACGAGCAGTACTTC
>-|TRBJ2-7|-|TRBV11-2
CASSLGVAESYEQYF
TGTGCCAGCAGCTTAGGGGTGGCGGAGTCATACGAGCAGTACTTC
>many|TRBJ2-5|TRBD2|TRBV6-5
CASRPGLAGGETQYF
TGTGCCAGCAGGCCGGGACTAGCGGGAGGTGAGACCCAGTACTTC
>-|TRBJ1-2|-|TRBV28
CASSFQVALSPYGYTF
TGTGCCAGCAGTTTTCAGGTTGCACTGTCCCCCTATGGCTACACCTTC
>-|TRBJ2-4|-|TRBV11-2
CASNGGFLAKNIQYF
TGTGCCAGCAACGGAGGGTTCTTAGCCAAAAACATTCAGTACTTC
>-|TRBJ2-1|TRBD2|TRBV6-4
CASSDRAGGPHEQFF
TGTGCCAGCAGTGACCGAGCGGGAGGGCCCCATGAGCAGTTCTTC
>-|TRBJ2-7|-|TRBV7-9
CASSLGAYEQYF
TGTGCCAGCAGCCTCGGGGCATACGAGCAGTACTTC
>once|TRBJ1-1|-|TRBV10-1
CASNGSWKAHRREAFF
TGCGCCAGCAACGGGTCGTGGAAAGCTCATCGAAGGGAAGCTTTCTTT
>-|TRBJ2-7|TRBD1|TRBV2
CASSEDGTGRSEQYF
TGTGCCAGCAGTGAAGATGGGACAGGGAGAAGCGAGCAGTACTTC
>once|TRBJ2-7|TRBD2|TRBV4-2
CASSQGGSGIYEQYF
TGTGCCAGCAGCCAAGGGGGTAGCGGGATTTACGAGCAGTACTTC